This T cell receptor beta chain was profiled in a study of metastatic and nonmetastatic thyroid tumors. Study background: Across peripheral blood and tumor or nodule tissue samples taken from malignant and benign thyroid patients, the repertoires were compared with one another. Broader study findings: Relative to benign nodules, malignant thyroid tumors were reportedly characterized by significantly elevated TCR beta diversity in blood and tumor.

Through MiXCR, TCRdb re-clonotyped the PCR reads. The repertoire has 10,000 to 13,000 clones, roughly 38% of them found once; the top ten carry around 16%. As to this clone: What it recognizes is unknown.

None of the patients had undergone any treatment ahead of thyroid surgery. Sequenced sample: tumor tissue. This clonotype originated in a female donor with papillary thyroid cancer or a benign thyroid nodule (not recorded which). Some clones in this sample may be carry-over from other donors' samples.

This chain's CDR3 is CASSDGSEAGRWFF. DNA for the CDR3: TGTGCCAGCAGTGACGGGAGCGAAGCGGGGAGGTGGTTCTTC. The V and J genes are TRBV6-4 and TRBJ2-1, with 7 bases aligning to TRBD2. Germline assignment: CDR1 MRHNA and CDR2 SNTAGT. V lost 2 bases and J lost 15; bases outside the gene matches: 13. The CDR3 contains 14 residues.